The T cell receptor (beta chain) described here comes from a study of cytomegalovirus exposure and HLA in healthy donors. Notes on the study in general: For presence/absence analyses, sequencing depth was assumed to be roughly uniform across donors. A later analysis, which compared TCR beta chains of equal frequency, found the HLA-associated ones more clonally expanded.

This CDR3 has 15 residues. Germline CDR1 and CDR2: SEHNR and FQNEAQ (reference sequence). V lost 6 bases and J lost 8, with 17 bases in between. Concerning this clone itself: Its antigen remains unknown.

PCR primers comprised 60 Vbeta and 13 Jbeta primers. Method: immunoSEQ multiplex PCR; TCRdb's copy keeps in-frame clones and lacks some. The sample comprises about 180,000 clones, about 75% of which are singletons, and approximately 2.3% rests with the top ten. The material sequenced was PBMCs. This sequence was found in a female donor in good health and CMV-seronegative. The chain employs TRBV7-9 and TRBJ1-6; weak D call: TRBD1 (5 bases). The CDR3, as DNA: TGTGCCAGCAGGTCCCAGGGCCAGCAAGATTCACCCCTCCACTTT. Its translation is CASRSQGQQDSPLHF. Combining the CDR3 with reference TRBV7-9 and TRBJ1-6 gives the whole variable domain DTGVSQNPRHKITKRGQNVTFRCDPISEHNRLYWYRQTLGQGPEFLTYFQNEAQLEKSRLLSDRFSAERPKGSFSTLEIQRTEQGDSAMYLCASRSQGQQDSPLHFGNGTRLTVT.